This TCR beta chain was identified during a study of PD-1 blockade in classical Hodgkin lymphoma. General study findings and limits: Diminished baseline TCR diversity has been reported in newly diagnosed patients relative to healthy donors.

Each of the patients experienced relapse following autologous stem cell transplantation, and their brentuximab vedotin exposure differed. Germline V gene lookup returns CDR1 SEHNR and CDR2 FQNEAQ (reference sequence). The CDR3 sequence is 14 residues long. Trimming stripped 5 bases from V and 5 bases from J, with 15 bases between. About this clone itself: Its antigen remains unidentified.

The repertoire was sequenced with immunoSEQ multiplex PCR; TCRdb's copy has only in-frame clones and lacks some. The table has around 99,000 clones, around 81% seen once. This clonotype originated in a human donor with classical Hodgkin lymphoma. This specimen consisted of peripheral blood mononuclear cells (PBMCs), obtained before the second cycle of nivolumab. The genes are TRBV7-9 and TRBJ2-5, with TRBD2 as a possible D gene (6 bases). CDR3 sequence: CASSAAGGRETQYF. CDR3 nucleotides: TGTGCCAGCAGCGCAGCGGGTGGGAGGGAGACCCAGTACTTC.